The rows below give T cell receptor beta chains drawn from one sample of a study of blood T cell repertoires in COVID-19. Produced via immunoSEQ multiplex PCR; TCRdb's table is partial and in-frame only. The sample holds about 140,000 clones, around 82% seen once. The sample taken for sequencing was peripheral blood. These receptors were obtained from a human donor in a cohort sampled during active COVID-19. Each CDR3 is given with its conserved first and last residue. A D gene is named only where the DNA matches it firmly. Clone sizes are given selectively: once, few, many, or a class where the clone is expanded.

clone_size cdr3_length j_call d_call v_call cdr3_aa cdr3_nt
- 15 TRBJ1-3 - TRBV5-4 CASSPHGTIGNTIYF TGTGCCAGCAGCCCCCACGGGACTATAGGAAACACCATATATTTT
- 15 TRBJ2-1 TRBD1 TRBV19 CASKGQASSYNEQFF TGTGCCAGTAAGGGACAGGCGAGCTCCTACAATGAGCAGTTCTTC
few 12 TRBJ1-2 - TRBV19 CASSFGSDGYTF TGTGCCAGTAGTTTCGGGTCCGATGGCTACACCTTC
- 17 TRBJ1-2 - TRBV5-1 CASSLRRSGNEGYGYTF TGCGCCAGCAGCTTGAGAAGGTCGGGTAACGAGGGCTATGGCTACACCTTC
- 15 TRBJ1-5 - TRBV15 CATSQKTDGVLPQHF TGTGCCACCAGCCAAAAGACCGACGGGGTGCTGCCCCAGCATTTT
- 11 TRBJ1-2 - TRBV28 CASLTGYGYTF TGTGCCAGCCTAACAGGGTATGGCTACACCTTC
once 15 TRBJ2-5 - TRBV7-2 CASRSRGATIGTQYF TGTGCCAGCAGAAGCCGGGGGGCCACGATAGGGACCCAGTACTTC
- 16 TRBJ1-2 TRBD1 TRBV3-1/TRBV3-2 CASSQDYGQGVYGYTF TGTGCCAGCAGCCAAGATTACGGACAGGGGGTCTATGGCTACACCTTC
- 13 TRBJ1-2 - TRBV19 CASSLRENYGYTF TGTGCCAGTAGCCTCCGGGAAAACTATGGCTACACCTTC
- 14 TRBJ2-5 TRBD1 TRBV7-9 CASSLTGSQETQYF TGTGCCAGCAGCTTGACAGGGTCTCAAGAGACCCAGTACTTC
once 13 TRBJ2-7 - TRBV12-3/TRBV12-4 CASRSLGSSRQYF TGTGCCAGCAGGAGCCTGGGGAGTTCGAGGCAGTACTTC
- 14 TRBJ2-5 TRBD1 TRBV11-2 CASSWDSRGETQYF TGTGCCAGCAGCTGGGACAGTAGGGGAGAGACCCAGTACTTC
- 14 TRBJ1-2 - TRBV28 CASTSDMTFYGYTF TGTGCCAGCACCTCGGACATGACCTTCTATGGCTACACCTTC
- 14 TRBJ2-1 TRBD2 TRBV24-1 CATEAGGARDEQFF TGTGCCACCGAGGCGGGAGGGGCCAGGGATGAGCAGTTCTTC
- 13 TRBJ2-3 - TRBV3-1/TRBV3-2 CASKESSTDTQYF TGTGCCAGCAAAGAGTCCAGCACAGATACGCAGTATTTT
- 15 TRBJ2-2 - TRBV13 CASSPPEGNTGELFF TGTGCCAGCAGCCCCCCAGAGGGGAACACCGGGGAGCTGTTTTTT
- 13 TRBJ1-2 TRBD1 TRBV18 CASSPGQGTGYTF TGTGCCAGCTCACCAGGACAGGGGACAGGCTACACCTTC
once 15 TRBJ2-2 - TRBV5-6 CASSLGGVNTGELFF TGTGCCAGCAGCTTGGGGGGGGTGAACACCGGGGAGCTGTTTTTT
- 13 TRBJ1-1 - TRBV5-8 CASSLRGSTEAFF TGTGCCAGCAGCTTAAGGGGAAGTACTGAAGCTTTCTTT
- 16 TRBJ2-3 TRBD2 TRBV9 CASSVVGGRGTDTQYF TGTGCCAGCAGCGTAGTAGGCGGGAGGGGCACAGATACGCAGTATTTT
- 16 TRBJ1-5 - TRBV24-1 CATSEAKGVSNQPQHF TGTGCCACCAGTGAGGCCAAAGGGGTTAGCAATCAGCCCCAGCATTTT
- 15 TRBJ2-3 TRBD2 TRBV24-1 CATSEVSGRPDTQYF TGTGCCACCAGTGAGGTTAGCGGGAGGCCAGATACGCAGTATTTT
- 14 TRBJ1-1 - TRBV9 CASSALPGGTEAFF TGTGCCAGCAGCGCACTACCGGGGGGCACTGAAGCTTTCTTT
- 15 TRBJ2-1 TRBD2 TRBV9 CASSPRTSGGDEQFF TGTGCCAGCAGCCCCCGGACTAGCGGGGGGGATGAGCAGTTCTTC
- 15 TRBJ1-6 TRBD1 TRBV5-4 CASSLGGQGYSPLHF TGTGCCAGCAGCTTGGGGGGACAGGGGTATTCACCCCTCCACTTT
- 18 TRBJ2-3 - TRBV4-3 CASSQAAGTSLATDTQYF TGCGCCAGCAGCCAGGCCGCCGGGACTTCCCTTGCCACAGATACGCAGTATTTT
- 14 TRBJ1-5 - TRBV7-2 CASSLGPNTQPQHF TGTGCCAGCAGCTTAGGGCCAAATACTCAGCCCCAGCATTTT
- 16 TRBJ2-1 TRBD2 TRBV19 CASSMYSGGQYNEQFF TGTGCCAGTAGTATGTATTCGGGGGGGCAGTACAATGAGCAGTTCTTC
- 13 TRBJ1-1 - TRBV11-3 CASSRGGVTEAFF TGTGCCAGCAGCCGCGGGGGGGTCACTGAAGCTTTCTTT
- 14 TRBJ2-2 - TRBV5-1 CASSLGHLTGELFF TGCGCCAGCAGCTTGGGACACCTCACCGGGGAGCTGTTTTTT
- 14 TRBJ2-3 TRBD1 TRBV27 CASSFLDREHTQYF TGTGCCAGCAGTTTTTTGGACAGGGAGCATACGCAGTATTTT
- 15 TRBJ1-2 - TRBV10-3 CAISDLGTPNYGYTF TGTGCCATCAGTGACCTTGGGACACCTAACTATGGCTACACCTTC
- 15 TRBJ2-5 TRBD2 TRBV2 CASTIATSGMGTQYF TGTGCCAGCACCATCGCGACTAGCGGGATGGGGACCCAGTACTTC
- 15 TRBJ1-5 - TRBV19 CASSSGGGGNQPQHF TGTGCCAGTAGTTCCGGGGGCGGGGGGAATCAGCCCCAGCATTTT
- 13 TRBJ1-6 TRBD1 TRBV7-2 CASSSLQGGTLHF TGTGCCAGCAGCTCCCTGCAGGGGGGCACCCTCCACTTT
- 14 TRBJ2-3 TRBD2 TRBV24-1 CACTGGGVGDTQYF TGTGCCTGTACGGGAGGGGGAGTTGGAGATACGCAGTATTTT
once 16 TRBJ2-7 - TRBV27 CASSLNQAARSYEQYF TGTGCCAGCAGTTTAAACCAGGCAGCCCGGTCCTACGAGCAGTACTTC
- 16 TRBJ2-5 TRBD2 TRBV5-6 CASSSKLAGGQETQYF TGTGCCAGCAGCTCGAAGCTAGCGGGGGGTCAAGAGACCCAGTACTTC